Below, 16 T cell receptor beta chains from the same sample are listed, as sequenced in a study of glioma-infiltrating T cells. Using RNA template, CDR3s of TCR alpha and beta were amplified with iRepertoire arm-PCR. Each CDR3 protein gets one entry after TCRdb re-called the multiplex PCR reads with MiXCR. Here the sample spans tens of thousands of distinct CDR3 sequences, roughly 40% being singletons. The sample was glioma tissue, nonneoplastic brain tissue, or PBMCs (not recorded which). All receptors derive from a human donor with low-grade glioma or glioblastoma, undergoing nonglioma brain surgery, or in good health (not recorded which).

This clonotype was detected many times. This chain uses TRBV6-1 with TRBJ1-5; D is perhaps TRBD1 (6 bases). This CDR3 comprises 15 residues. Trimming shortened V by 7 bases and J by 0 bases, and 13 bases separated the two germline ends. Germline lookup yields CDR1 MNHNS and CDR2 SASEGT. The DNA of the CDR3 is TGTGCCAGCATTGACAGGACCGATAGCAATCAGCCCCAGCATTTT. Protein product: CASIDRTDSNQPQHF.

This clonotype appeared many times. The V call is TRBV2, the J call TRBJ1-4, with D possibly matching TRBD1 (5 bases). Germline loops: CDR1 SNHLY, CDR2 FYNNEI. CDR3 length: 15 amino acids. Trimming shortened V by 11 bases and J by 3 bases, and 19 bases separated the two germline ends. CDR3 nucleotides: TGTGCCTCTAAAGTGACGGAGACAGCTAATGAAAAACTGTTTTTT. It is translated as CASKVTETANEKLFF.

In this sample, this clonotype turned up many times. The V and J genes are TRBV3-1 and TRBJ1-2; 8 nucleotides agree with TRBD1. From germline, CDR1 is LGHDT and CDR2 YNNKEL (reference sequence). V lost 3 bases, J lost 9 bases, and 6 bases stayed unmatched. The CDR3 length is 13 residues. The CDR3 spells CASSHGQGLSYTF. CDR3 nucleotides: TGTGCCAGCAGCCACGGACAGGGCTTGAGCTACACCTTC. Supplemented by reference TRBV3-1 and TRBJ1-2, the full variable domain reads DTAVSQTPKYLVTQMGNDKSIKCEQNLGHDTMYWYKQDSKKFLKIMFSYNNKELIINETVPNRFSPKSPDKAHLNLHINSLELGDSAVYFCASSHGQGLSYTFGSGTRLTVV.

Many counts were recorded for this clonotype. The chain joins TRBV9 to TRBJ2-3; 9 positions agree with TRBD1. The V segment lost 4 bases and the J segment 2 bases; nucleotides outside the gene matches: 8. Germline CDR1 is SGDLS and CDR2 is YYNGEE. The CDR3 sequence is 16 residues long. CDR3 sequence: CASSPRGQGVTDTQYF. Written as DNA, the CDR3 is TGTGCCAGCAGCCCCCGGGGACAGGGTGTCACAGATACGCAGTATTTT.

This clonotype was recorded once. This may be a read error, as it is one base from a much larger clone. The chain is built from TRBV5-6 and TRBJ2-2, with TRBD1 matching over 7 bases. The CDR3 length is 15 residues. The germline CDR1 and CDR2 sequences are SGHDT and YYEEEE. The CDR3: CAGSRGQMNTGELFF. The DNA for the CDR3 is TGTGCCGGCAGCCGGGGACAGATGAACACCGGGGAGCTGTTTTTT.

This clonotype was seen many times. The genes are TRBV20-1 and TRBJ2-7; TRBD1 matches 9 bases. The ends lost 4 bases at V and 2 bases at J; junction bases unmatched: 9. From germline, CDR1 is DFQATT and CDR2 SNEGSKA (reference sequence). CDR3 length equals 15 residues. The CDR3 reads CSATHSDRGTYEQYF. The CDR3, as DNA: TGCAGTGCTACGCACTCGGACAGGGGTACCTACGAGCAGTACTTC.

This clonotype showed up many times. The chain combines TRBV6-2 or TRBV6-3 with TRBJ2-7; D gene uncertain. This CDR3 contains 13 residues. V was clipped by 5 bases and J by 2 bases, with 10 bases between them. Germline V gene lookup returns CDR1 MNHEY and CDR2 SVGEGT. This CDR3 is CASSPPDPYEQYF. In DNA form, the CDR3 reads TGTGCCAGCAGTCCTCCAGACCCCTACGAGCAGTACTTC.

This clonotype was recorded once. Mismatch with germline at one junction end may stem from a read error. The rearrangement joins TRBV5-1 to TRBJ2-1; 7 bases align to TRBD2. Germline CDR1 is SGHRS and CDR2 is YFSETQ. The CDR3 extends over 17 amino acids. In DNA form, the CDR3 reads TGCGCCAGCAGCTTGGTTGGCGGGAGAGCGGGGTACAATGAACAGCTCTTC. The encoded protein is CASSLVGGRAGYNEQLF.

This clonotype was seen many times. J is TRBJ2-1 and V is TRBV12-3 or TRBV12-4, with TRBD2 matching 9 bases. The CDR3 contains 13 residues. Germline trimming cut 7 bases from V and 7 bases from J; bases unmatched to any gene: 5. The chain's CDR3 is CASKIAGENEQFF. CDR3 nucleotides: TGTGCCAGCAAGATAGCGGGAGAGAATGAGCAGTTCTTC.

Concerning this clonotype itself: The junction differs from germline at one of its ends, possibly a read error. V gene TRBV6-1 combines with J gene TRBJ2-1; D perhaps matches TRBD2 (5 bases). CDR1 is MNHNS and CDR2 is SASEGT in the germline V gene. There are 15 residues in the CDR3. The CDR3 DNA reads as TGTGCCAGCAGTCTCACTAGTGGGAGTTACAGTGAGCAGTTCTTC. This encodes CASSLTSGSYSEQFF.

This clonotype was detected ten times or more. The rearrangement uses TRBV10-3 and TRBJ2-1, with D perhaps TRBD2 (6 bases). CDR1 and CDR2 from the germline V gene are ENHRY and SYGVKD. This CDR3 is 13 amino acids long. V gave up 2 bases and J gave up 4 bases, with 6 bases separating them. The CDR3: CAISEAGYNEQFF. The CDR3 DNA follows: TGTGCCATCAGTGAGGCGGGGTACAATGAGCAGTTCTTC.

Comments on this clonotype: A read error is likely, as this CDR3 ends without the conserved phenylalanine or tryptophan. CDR3 DNA: TGTGCCAGCAGTCAGGGCAGAACGTATGGCTACACCCTC. Translation gives CASSQGRTYGYTL. The chain is built from TRBV6-2 or TRBV6-3 and TRBJ1-2; D may be TRBD1 (5 bases). With 5 bases removed from V and 5 bases from J, the gap between germline ends came to 12 bases. The CDR3 length is 13 residues. Germline V gives CDR1 MNHEY, CDR2 SVGEGT.

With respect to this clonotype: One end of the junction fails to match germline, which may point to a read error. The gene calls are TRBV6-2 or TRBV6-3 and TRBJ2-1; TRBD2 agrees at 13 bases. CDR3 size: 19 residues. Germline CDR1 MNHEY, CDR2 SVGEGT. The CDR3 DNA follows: TGTGCCAGCAGTCGAACGGGACTAGCGGGGACTAACTCCTACAATGTGCAGTTCTTC. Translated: CASSRTGLAGTNSYNVQFF.

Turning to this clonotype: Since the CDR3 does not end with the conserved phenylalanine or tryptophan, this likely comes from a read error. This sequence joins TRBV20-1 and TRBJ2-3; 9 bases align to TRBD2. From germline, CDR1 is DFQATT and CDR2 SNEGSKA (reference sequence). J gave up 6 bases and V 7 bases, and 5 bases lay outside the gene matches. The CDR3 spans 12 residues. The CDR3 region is CSVKRGADTQYI. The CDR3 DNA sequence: TGCAGTGTCAAGCGGGGGGCGGATACGCAGTATATT.

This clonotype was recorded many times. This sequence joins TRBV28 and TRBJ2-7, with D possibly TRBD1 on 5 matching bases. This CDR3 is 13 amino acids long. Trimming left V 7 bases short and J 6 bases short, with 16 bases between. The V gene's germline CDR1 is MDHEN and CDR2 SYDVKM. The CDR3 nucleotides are TGTGCCAGCAACCCATTAGGGGTAGGCGAGCAGTACTTC. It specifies CASNPLGVGEQYF.

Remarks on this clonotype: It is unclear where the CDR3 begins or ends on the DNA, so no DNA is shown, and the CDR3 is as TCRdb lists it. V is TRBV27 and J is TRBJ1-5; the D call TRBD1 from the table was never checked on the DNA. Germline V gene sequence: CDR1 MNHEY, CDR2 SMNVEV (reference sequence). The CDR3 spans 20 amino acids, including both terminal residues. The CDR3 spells CASSFYICSARTGQSAPQHF.